Each of the 7 T cell receptor beta chains below was sequenced from the same sample in a study of cytomegalovirus exposure and HLA in healthy donors. With 60 Vbeta and 13 Jbeta primers, the PCR was carried out. Assay: immunoSEQ multiplex PCR; the TCRdb copy retains only in-frame clones and omits some. The table has about 130,000 clones, approximately 80% seen once; the top ten hold about 1.2%. Material for sequencing was PBMCs. All receptors come from a girl aged 2 to 10 in good health and CMV-seronegative.

The chain has TRBV6-5 and TRBJ1-5; the match to TRBD1 covers 9 bases. Germline assignment: CDR1 MNHEY and CDR2 SVGAGI. After removal of 5 bases from V and 7 bases from J, the junction contained 6 bases not matched to a gene. The CDR3 loop spans 14 amino acids. The CDR3 here is CASSPQGARQPQHF. The CDR3 DNA reads TGTGCCAGCAGTCCACAGGGGGCGAGGCAGCCCCAGCATTTT.

The genes are TRBV4-1 and TRBJ2-5, with a weak D call TRBD2 (5 bases). The DNA end favors TRBJ2-7, so the J call may be wrong. This CDR3 has 14 amino acids. Germline lookup yields CDR1 MGHRA and CDR2 YSYEKL. The CDR3 loop is CASSQAGRVYEQYF. The CDR3 nucleotides are TGCGCCAGCAGCCAAGCGGGAAGGGTCTACGAGCAGTACTTC.

The rearrangement uses TRBV11-2 and TRBJ2-1; no firm D call. Trimming pared 4 bases from V and 5 bases from J, leaving 15 bases between. Germline V lookup: CDR1 SGHAT, CDR2 FQNNGV. The CDR3 has 15 amino acids. CDR3: CASSSRPPGHNEQFF. As DNA, the CDR3 is TGTGCCAGCAGCTCCAGACCGCCAGGTCACAATGAGCAGTTCTTC.

This clone has a handful of counts. The sample holds other DNA sequences that translate to the same CDR3. V and J are TRBV10-3 and TRBJ2-2; TRBD1 agrees at 7 bases. CDR1 and CDR2 (germline): ENHRY, SYGVKD. The CDR3 loop spans 13 amino acids. CDR3 bases: TGTGCTTCGGGGACAGCGAACACCGGGGAGCTGTTTTTT. Translated, it gives CASGTANTGELFF.

The table lists this clone with a few counts. This sequence joins TRBV6-1 and TRBJ1-4; 9 positions agree with TRBD1. The CDR3 runs 15 residues. Germline V CDR1 and CDR2: MNHNS, SASEGT. V was clipped by 2 bases and J by 7 bases; unmatched bases: 5. The CDR3 coding sequence is TGTGCCAGCAGTGAACACAGGGGGCCGGGTGAAAAACTGTTTTTT. Amino acids: CASSEHRGPGEKLFF.

The chain employs TRBV4-1 and TRBJ1-3; weak D call: TRBD1 (5 bases). V lost 3 bases and J lost 0, with 15 bases in between. The CDR3 sequence is 17 residues long. The germline V gene has CDR1 MGHRA and CDR2 YSYEKL. The CDR3 here is CASSHQDRGISGNTIYF. CDR3 in DNA: TGCGCCAGCAGCCACCAAGATAGGGGCATCTCTGGAAACACCATATATTTT.

This chain uses TRBV7-7 with TRBJ2-1; tentative D call: TRBD2 (6 bases). Germline V CDR1 and CDR2: SSHAT, FNYEAQ (reference sequence). The length of the CDR3 is 15 residues. V was cut by 1 base and J by 1 base, with 8 bases left in between. The CDR3 DNA reads as TGTGCCAGCAGCTTAGATAGCGGTTCCTACAATGAGCAGTTCTTC. Translating it yields CASSLDSGSYNEQFF.